This TCR beta chain was identified during a study of CD8 T cells in Susac syndrome (dated by TCRdb to about 2019). Notes on the research overall: Among the Susac syndrome patients who were sequenced, clinically active disease was present in more than five and clinical remission was observed in roughly eight. At blood withdrawal, Susac syndrome patients were therapy-naive, treated with corticosteroids (with IVIg additionally given to some), or treated with IVIg alone. Whether CD8+ T cell activation and differentiation in Susac syndrome was antigen driven was tested using repertoire sequencing.

Study-wide findings and limitations: The number of individuals in the TCR sequencing and HLA analysis was acknowledged as relatively small. In patients with Susac syndrome, the CD4+ T cell repertoire showed no detectable clonal expansion.

Its CDR3 holds 14 amino acids, cysteine through phenylalanine. The only DNA kept is the CDR3, 42 bases in frame from the first base. Relative to germline, V is missing 6 bases and J is missing 4 bases, with 6 bases of the junction outside any gene match. RNA was extracted with the RNeasy kit and 0.5 to 1 ug was reverse transcribed using random hexamers. The immunoSEQ multiplex PCR assay, covering 54 Vbeta and 13 Jbeta segments, was used to amplify TCR beta CDR3 regions. PCR amplification bias was corrected using a synthetic template baseline for primer optimization and computational correction. The study's processing was this. Only productive sequences were kept, with reads annotated to V, D and J genes according to IMGT and analyzed in immunoSEQ Analyzer. Clonality was calculated as one minus the Shannon entropy normalized by log2 of the number of productive unique sequences. For each patient and control, public and private clones were evaluated within the 100 most prevalent clones. Susac-specific clones were defined as absent from healthy and MS cohorts, over a thousand published viral clones and other ImmuneACCESS disease sequences. TCRdb itself trimmed the public reads at Q25 with fastp, ran MiXCR and retained productive beta chains. Every distinct CDR3 protein forms one entry, paired with its most common genes and DNA. TCRdb's processing, not the authors', yielded these V and J calls. Across this sample there are roughly 130,000 distinct CDR3 sequences, with 96% seen only once. The ten largest make up less than 0.15% of the sample.

As for this clonotype: Its antigen is unknown. Nothing much larger sits one base from this clone, and base qualities are not available.

High-throughput TCR beta sequencing profiled peripheral blood CD8+ and CD4+ T cells from healthy donors, Susac syndrome patients and multiple sclerosis patients. The Susac syndrome patients fulfilled recently defined diagnostic criteria for definite or probable disease. Bulk CD8+ and CD4+ T cells were purified magnetically by negative isolation, whereas CD8+ TEMRA cells were enriched by FACS. Blood was collected in EDTA tubes and processed within 24 hours, with PBMCs isolated through density gradient centrifugation. PBMCs destined for TCR sequencing were cryopreserved in liquid nitrogen and later thawed in a 37 °C water bath. The sorted or isolated CD4+, CD8+ and CD8+ TEMRA cells had a purity of 90% or higher.

The sample consisted of CD4+ T cells from PBMCs. The chain couples TRBV12-3 or TRBV12-4 to TRBJ1-1; TRBD1 agrees with 9 junctional bases. This TCR was sampled from a human donor with Susac syndrome. The sequence in DNA is TGTGCCAGCAGCCGAGGGACAGGGTTCACTGAAGCTTTCTTT. Its protein product is CASSRGTGFTEAFF.